This TCR beta chain was recorded in a study of cytomegalovirus exposure and HLA in healthy donors. The protocol was immunoSEQ multiplex PCR, while the TCRdb copy is restricted to in-frame clones and leaves out a portion. In the table there are fewer than 150,000 clones, more than 70% of which are singletons. A remark on this clone: The antigen is unknown.

Separate from the roughly 670-subject first cohort, the roughly 120-subject validation cohort was the one that the donors belonged to. V lost 4 bases, J lost 7 bases, and 11 bases lay in between. This CDR3 spans 13 amino acids. CDR1 and CDR2 (germline): LNHNV, YYDKDF (reference sequence). Notes on the study in general: Among TCR beta chains, those listed as cytomegalovirus-associated numbered roughly 150. CMV antigen specificity was confirmed in vitro for three CMV-associated chains. Most TCR sequences were seen very rarely across donors, but some public TCRs occurred in many.

Material for sequencing was PBMCs. The TCR originated in a man younger than 35 in good health and CMV-seronegative. The chain recombines TRBV15 with TRBJ1-5; D is undetermined. Here the CDR3 DNA reads TGTGCCACCAGCACCACTCCCGGGCAGCCCCAGCATTTT. This codes for CATSTTPGQPQHF.